The entry that follows covers one TCR beta chain sequence. The antigen is undetermined. Other DNA sequences of this sample code for an identical CDR3. The data were obtained in a study of shared clonotypes between healthy human individuals. Findings and caveats of the study: Unshared clonotypes carried lower generation probabilities than those common to all four donors.

Some clones are missing from TCRdb's copy, which holds only in-frame ones; the method was immunoSEQ multiplex PCR. The sample shows about 2.4 million clones, approximately 94% of them seen only once. The ends were cut back, 3 bases at V and 5 bases at J, with 7 bases in the middle. The CDR3 totals 12 residues. Per the germline V gene, CDR1 is LNHNV and CDR2 is YYDKDF (reference sequence). Naive CD4+ cells were CD45RA-selected; the remaining cells were memory. The sequencing sample was made of naive CD4+ T cells sorted from blood. Subset described: CD45RA+ positively selected. J is TRBJ2-5 and V is TRBV15; D tentatively fits TRBD1 or TRBD2 (5 bases each). This receptor was obtained from a young man in good health. The CDR3 is CATSRGVETQYF. The CDR3 nucleotides are TGTGCCACCAGCAGGGGGGTGGAGACCCAGTACTTC.